Each of the 26 T cell receptor beta chains below was sequenced from the same sample in a study of response to subunit inactivated influenza vaccine (dated by TCRdb to between 2018 and 2020). Preparation of the library involved RT-PCR. The sequencing machine was an Illumina HiSeq 2500. Using fastp at Q25 and MiXCR, TCRdb reprocessed the public reads and kept productive beta chains. Each record represents a unique CDR3 protein, reported with the most common genes and DNA among its rows. The sample records 600,000 to 850,000 distinct CDR3 sequences, 12% to 15% of which are singletons. The top ten clonotypes cover 7.5% to 8% of the sample. Sequencing was performed on PBMCs from blood, taken less than 15 days before vaccination. The receptor source for this set is a man aged 45-65 years who received an inactivated influenza vaccine. Donor details come from another sample of the same person, matched by shared clones.

This chain connects TRBV29-1 to TRBJ2-5; D is unresolved. This CDR3 spans 14 amino acids. Looked up from germline, CDR1 is SQVTM and CDR2 is ANQGSEA. Trimming took off 7 bases at V and 4 bases at J, with 19 bases between the two ends. The chain's CDR3 is CSGVSLREGETQYF. CDR3 DNA: TGCAGCGGCGTAAGCCTCCGTGAAGGAGAGACCCAGTACTTC.

This clonotype was observed a few times. The rearrangement joins TRBV6-2 or TRBV6-3 to TRBJ2-1, with a possible D match to TRBD2 (6 bases). The CDR3 contains 14 residues. Germline lookup yields CDR1 MNHEY and CDR2 SVGEGT. Trimming stripped 2 bases from V and 8 bases from J, with 13 bases between. CDR3 nucleotides: TGTGCCAGCAGTTACGCGCCCCGGAGGGATGAGCAGTTCTTC. Amino acid sequence: CASSYAPRRDEQFF.

This clonotype was detected only a few times. This rearrangement joins TRBV11-1 to TRBJ2-2; no firm D call. Trimming removed 3 bases at V and 4 bases at J, with 15 bases between. Germline V gene data show CDR1 as SGHAT and CDR2 as FQDESV (reference sequence). CDR3 length equals 16 residues. The chain's CDR3 is CASSFLMSPLTGELFF. The DNA of the CDR3 is TGTGCCAGCAGCTTCTTGATGTCGCCGCTCACCGGGGAGCTGTTTTTT.

The sample holds many counts of this clonotype. The chain employs TRBV10-3 and TRBJ1-6; possibly TRBD1 for D (6 bases). V lost 3 bases and J 3 bases, leaving 6 bases between the germline ends. Looked up from germline, CDR1 is ENHRY and CDR2 is SYGVKD. The CDR3 contains 14 residues. CDR3 region: CAISDRGYNSPLHF. CDR3 in DNA: TGTGCCATCAGTGACAGGGGCTATAATTCACCCCTCCACTTT.

The chain joins TRBV15 to TRBJ2-2, with D possibly matching TRBD1 (6 bases). V lost 3 bases and J 4 bases, leaving 12 bases between the germline ends. The CDR3 covers 15 residues. The germline V gene has CDR1 LNHNV and CDR2 YYDKDF (reference sequence). The CDR3 loop reads CATSSSRTATGELFF. The CDR3, as DNA: TGTGCCACCAGCAGCAGTAGGACAGCCACCGGGGAGCTGTTTTTT.

The chain uses TRBV20-1 and TRBJ2-5; 13 bases align to TRBD2. From germline, CDR1 is DFQATT and CDR2 SNEGSKA (reference sequence). V shed 0 bases and J 2 bases; nucleotides not matched to a gene: 12. The CDR3 spans 19 residues. The CDR3 here is CSARDRILAGGNKQETQYF. CDR3 nucleotide sequence: TGCAGTGCTAGAGATCGTATACTAGCGGGGGGGAATAAACAAGAGACCCAGTACTTC.

This clonotype has only a few counts. The chain couples TRBV5-1 to TRBJ2-7, with D unclear. The CDR3 sequence is 15 residues long. Germline CDR1 and CDR2: SGHRS and YFSETQ. The germline V and J ends were trimmed by 1 base and 1 base, with 12 bases remaining between them. As DNA, the CDR3 is TGCGCCAGCAGCTTGTACCCGGGTAGTTCCTACGAGCAGTACTTC. Protein: CASSLYPGSSYEQYF.

This clonotype was observed many times. At one end, the junction sequence differs from germline, possibly due to a read error. The genes are TRBV4-1 and TRBJ2-1, with D hard to call. The CDR3 spans 12 residues. Germline loops: CDR1 MGHRA, CDR2 YSYEKL. The CDR3 coding sequence is TGTGCCAGCAGCCAAGAGGTCGGTGAGCAGTTCTTC. Its protein product is CASSQEVGEQFF.

This chain uses TRBV7-9 with TRBJ1-2, with TRBD1 matching 8 bases. Per germline, CDR1 SEHNR and CDR2 FQNEAQ (reference sequence). The length of the CDR3 is 13 residues. Unmatched junction bases numbered 6, after V lost 0 bases and J lost 12 bases. DNA for the CDR3: TGTGCCAGCAGCTTAGCGGGGGACAGGCGACACACCTTC. Translation: CASSLAGDRRHTF.

This sequence joins TRBV6-2 or TRBV6-3 and TRBJ2-7; the match to TRBD2 covers 10 bases. Germline trimming cut 6 bases from V and 0 bases from J; bases unmatched to any gene: 5. The CDR3 is 15 amino acids. The germline V gene has CDR1 MNHEY and CDR2 SVGEGT. CDR3 amino acids: CASRRTSGSSYEQYF. As DNA, the CDR3 is TGTGCCAGCAGGAGGACTAGCGGTTCCTCCTACGAGCAGTACTTC.

This clonotype occurred many times. The CDR3 bases are TGTGCCAGCAGCAGGAACACTGAAGCTTTCTTT. Translating gives CASSRNTEAFF. The chain couples TRBV12-3 or TRBV12-4 to TRBJ1-1; D remains ambiguous. V was trimmed by 6 bases and J by 1 base, leaving 3 bases between them. The CDR3 is made up of 11 amino acids.

This clonotype has just a few counts. The gene calls are TRBV2 and TRBJ2-1; 10 nucleotides agree with TRBD2. Trimming at V came to 0 bases and at J to 9 bases, leaving 5 bases not matched to a gene. The CDR3 is made up of 15 amino acids. Germline V CDR1 and CDR2: SNHLY, FYNNEI. The CDR3 nucleotides are TGTGCCAGCAGTGAAGCATTAGCGGGGGGTTTTGAGCAGTTCTTC. Its translation is CASSEALAGGFEQFF.

This clonotype was detected only a few times. The CDR3 DNA follows: TGTGCCAGCTCACCGGTAGGGTCCAGCGGGAGACGTGCAGATACGCAGTATTTT. Protein product: CASSPVGSSGRRADTQYF. The chain uses TRBV18 and TRBJ2-3, with 8 bases that match TRBD2. Germline V gene lookup returns CDR1 KGHSH and CDR2 LQKENI. V shed 3 bases and J 4 bases; nucleotides not matched to a gene: 15. The CDR3 contains 18 residues.

The chain has TRBV6-1 and TRBJ2-7, with D possibly matching TRBD1 (6 bases). Per the germline V gene, CDR1 is MNHNS and CDR2 is SASEGT. The V end lost 9 bases, the J end lost 0 bases, and 15 bases lay between the germline ends. This CDR3 contains 14 residues. This CDR3 reads CASDLDRSSYEQYF. CDR3 nucleotide sequence: TGTGCCAGTGATTTGGACAGAAGCTCCTACGAGCAGTACTTC.

This sequence joins TRBV4-1 and TRBJ2-1; 9 bases fit TRBD1. Germline V gene lookup returns CDR1 MGHRA and CDR2 YSYEKL. CDR3 size: 17 residues. The V and J ends lost 1 base and 10 bases, in that order; junction bases with no gene match: 14. This CDR3 is CASSQGAQGATWTEQFF. CDR3 nucleotides: TGCGCCAGCAGCCAAGGGGCACAGGGGGCCACCTGGACCGAGCAGTTCTTC.

This clonotype came up a few times. CDR3 loop: CSVGEAGVSNEQFF. In nucleotides, the CDR3 is TGCAGCGTTGGTGAAGCGGGAGTAAGCAATGAGCAGTTCTTC. The chain uses TRBV29-1 and TRBJ2-1; 8 bases match TRBD2. J lost 6 bases, V lost 4 bases, and 8 bases had no gene match. CDR3 size: 14 residues. Germline loops: CDR1 SQVTM, CDR2 ANQGSEA.

This clonotype was found a few times. The chain has TRBV7-9 and TRBJ2-2; 10 bases are a match to TRBD1. The junction had 10 bases not matched to a gene; V was cut back by 5 bases and J by 7 bases. Germline V lookup: CDR1 SEHNR, CDR2 FQNEAQ (reference sequence). The CDR3 runs 16 residues. The CDR3: CASSPWTGGLDGELFF. Written as DNA, the CDR3 is TGTGCCAGCAGCCCCTGGACAGGGGGTTTAGACGGGGAGCTGTTTTTT.

A single count supports this clonotype. As the CDR3 is not closed by the conserved phenylalanine or tryptophan, this likely results from a read error. The chain joins TRBV5-1 to TRBJ2-7; D is ambiguous. Germline CDR1 reads SGHRS; CDR2 reads YFSETQ. The germline V and J ends were trimmed by 0 bases and 3 bases, with 10 bases remaining between them. The CDR3 extends over 14 amino acids. In DNA form, the CDR3 reads TGCGCCAGCAGCTTGGGTCAGATTAACTACGAGCAGTACTGT. As protein: CASSLGQINYEQYC.

This clonotype has just a few counts. The CDR3 here is CASSFITGGKQETQYF. CDR3 bases: TGTGCCAGCAGCTTTATTACGGGAGGGAAACAAGAGACCCAGTACTTC. The chain recombines TRBV7-2 with TRBJ2-5, with 8 nucleotides matching TRBD2. V lost 3 bases, J lost 2 bases, and 8 bases stayed unmatched. Looked up from germline, CDR1 is SGHTA and CDR2 is FQGNSA. This CDR3 spans 16 amino acids. Complete variable domain (other parts from reference TRBV7-2 and TRBJ2-5): GAGVSQSPSNKVTEKGKDVELRCDPISGHTALYWYRQSLGQGLEFLIYFQGNSAPDKSGLPSDRFSAERTGGSVSTLTIQRTQQEDSAVYLCASSFITGGKQETQYFGPGTRLLVL.

This clonotype was counted between two and nine times. The chain joins TRBV11-3 to TRBJ1-5, with 8 bases identical to TRBD1. J was trimmed by 6 bases and V by 4 bases; bases with no gene match: 11. Germline V gene sequence: CDR1 SGHNT, CDR2 YENEEA. This CDR3 region has 16 residues. The CDR3 protein is CASSSIRQGLAQPQHF. CDR3 coding DNA: TGTGCCAGCAGCTCGATTCGACAGGGGTTAGCTCAGCCCCAGCATTTT.

Regarding this clonotype: This clone may be a read error of a much larger clone one base away. J is TRBJ2-2 and V is TRBV7-2; D gene ambiguous. There are 13 residues in the CDR3. Trimming took 1 base from V and 6 from J, leaving 6 bases between them. The V gene's germline CDR1 is SGHTA and CDR2 FQGNSA. The CDR3 DNA sequence: TGTGCCAGCAGCTTAGGGGCGGCCGGGGAGCTGTTTTTT. Translation gives CASSLGAAGELFF. The full variable domain, with the rest looked up from reference TRBV7-2 and TRBJ2-2, is GAGVSQSPSNKVTEKGKDVELRCDPISGHTALYWYRQSLGQGLEFLIYFQGNSAPDKSGLPSDRFSAERTGGSVSTLTIQRTQQEDSAVYLCASSLGAAGELFFGEGSRLTVL.

This clonotype was observed a few times. The chain joins TRBV11-2 to TRBJ2-5; D gene unclear. Trimming cost V 0 bases and J 2 bases, with 25 bases left between them. The CDR3 has 20 amino acids. Germline CDR1 SGHAT, CDR2 FQNNGV. The CDR3 protein is CASSLDYLAGPRSYQETQYF. The CDR3 DNA reads as TGTGCCAGCAGCTTAGATTATTTGGCAGGCCCCCGAAGTTATCAAGAGACCCAGTACTTC.

This clonotype was seen a few times. The chain links TRBV28 to TRBJ2-2; maybe TRBD2 (6 bases). V lost 6 bases and J 2 bases, leaving 10 bases between the germline ends. The CDR3 contains 14 residues. Germline CDR1 is MDHEN and CDR2 is SYDVKM. CDR3 in DNA: TGTGCCAGCAGCCGGCGGGGAAACACCGGGGAGCTGTTTTTT. Translated: CASSRRGNTGELFF.

The chain joins TRBV28 to TRBJ2-7; D ambiguous. The V end was cut by 3 bases, the J end by 0 bases, with 9 bases between. The germline CDR1 and CDR2 sequences are MDHEN and SYDVKM. The CDR3 runs to 14 residues. The CDR3 DNA sequence: TGTGCCAGCAGTTTGATGCCTAGCTCCTACGAGCAGTACTTC. This sequence encodes CASSLMPSSYEQYF.

The chain joins TRBV29-1 to TRBJ2-5; D is perhaps TRBD1 or TRBD2 (6 bases each). This CDR3 region has 13 residues. Germline-derived CDR1 and CDR2 are SQVTM and ANQGSEA. Trimming left V 4 bases short and J 2 bases short, with 11 bases between. CDR3 sequence reads: CSVGGAGQETQYF. The CDR3 DNA is TGCAGCGTTGGGGGGGCAGGACAAGAGACCCAGTACTTC.

This clonotype has a count of ten or more. As DNA, the CDR3 is TGTGCCAGCAGCACCCAGGACGACGAAATTGACTGGGGCTACACCTTC. Translating it yields CASSTQDDEIDWGYTF. The chain combines TRBV5-6 with TRBJ1-2; D ambiguous. CDR3 length equals 16 residues. CDR1 and CDR2 (germline): SGHDT, YYEEEE. Trimming pared 4 bases from V and 8 bases from J, leaving 24 bases between.